These 10 T cell receptor beta chains were sequenced from one sample in a study of early T cells in non-severe SARS-CoV-2 infection. Via MiXCR, TCRdb re-called the 5' RACE reads, giving one row per CDR3 protein. Of about 70,000 distinct CDR3 sequences listed, around 13% are singletons. The sample was whole blood. Receptor source: an adult who was a healthcare worker with PCR-confirmed SARS-CoV-2 infection or an uninfected control (not recorded which).

The chain recombines TRBV9 with TRBJ1-2; no firm D call. Germline CDR1 SGDLS, CDR2 YYNGEE. This CDR3 comprises 13 residues. V was shortened by 0 bases and J by 2 bases, with 5 bases between the two germline ends. For the CDR3, the DNA is TGTGCCAGCAGCGTAGCAGTCAACTATGGCTACACCTTC. Residues: CASSVAVNYGYTF.

This clonotype was picked up many times. This chain uses TRBV9 with TRBJ2-5; 7 bases fit TRBD2. Trimming at V came to 3 bases and at J to 6 bases, leaving 23 bases not matched to a gene. Germline loops: CDR1 SGDLS, CDR2 YYNGEE. The CDR3 consists of 19 residues. The chain's CDR3 is CASSAGGGVEARKKQTQYF. Here the CDR3 DNA reads TGTGCCAGCAGCGCCGGCGGGGGAGTGGAGGCCCGAAAAAAACAGACCCAGTACTTC. Full variable domain (remainder filled in from reference TRBV9 and TRBJ2-5): DSGVTQTPKHLITATGQRVTLRCSPRSGDLSVYWYQQSLDQGLQFLIQYYNGEERAKGNILERFSAQQFPDLHSELNLSSLELGDSALYFCASSAGGGVEARKKQTQYFGPGTRLLVL.

This clonotype was counted ten times or more. J is TRBJ1-4 and V is TRBV4-1, with D unresolved. This CDR3 contains 14 residues. The germline gives CDR1 MGHRA, CDR2 YSYEKL. The ends were cut back, 2 bases at V and 5 bases at J, with 9 bases in the middle. As DNA, the CDR3 is TGCGCCAGCAGCCAATTCCAGTTCAATGAAAAACTGTTTTTT. Amino acids: CASSQFQFNEKLFF.

The chain joins TRBV10-3 to TRBJ2-1; 8 bases line up with TRBD2. Germline CDR1 is ENHRY and CDR2 is SYGVKD. With 10 bases clipped from V and 4 bases from J, the junction kept 9 bases outside the gene matches. This CDR3 has 14 residues. The chain's CDR3 is CASAPGLGYNEQFF. CDR3 nucleotide sequence: TGTGCCAGCGCACCGGGACTAGGATACAATGAGCAGTTCTTC.

The table lists this clonotype with many counts. J is TRBJ2-7 and V is TRBV28; 14 bases agree with TRBD2. This CDR3 is 15 amino acids long. Germline CDR1 is MDHEN and CDR2 is SYDVKM. With V trimmed by 11 bases and J by 5 bases, 11 bases remained unmatched. CDR3 protein: CAVPGTSGSKDEQYF. The CDR3, as DNA: TGTGCCGTGCCCGGGACTAGCGGGAGTAAGGACGAGCAGTACTTC.

Many counts were recorded for this clonotype. The chain is built from TRBV7-9 and TRBJ2-2; TRBD1 agrees at 9 bases. With V trimmed by 5 bases and J by 1 base, 5 bases remained unmatched. The CDR3 extends over 16 amino acids. Germline assignment: CDR1 SEHNR and CDR2 FQNEAQ (reference sequence). CDR3 region: CASSPPGQGNTGELFF. Here the CDR3 DNA reads TGTGCCAGCAGCCCACCGGGACAGGGGAACACCGGGGAGCTGTTTTTT. Filled out from reference TRBV7-9 and TRBJ2-2, the complete variable domain reads DTGVSQNPRHKITKRGQNVTFRCDPISEHNRLYWYRQTLGQGPEFLTYFQNEAQLEKSRLLSDRFSAERPKGSFSTLEIQRTEQGDSAMYLCASSPPGQGNTGELFFGEGSRLTVL.

The chain recombines TRBV12-3 or TRBV12-4 with TRBJ2-7; D gene ambiguous. This CDR3 region has 12 residues. The V gene lost 4 bases and the J gene lost 2 bases, with 6 bases spanning the gap. The CDR3 reads CASSSLAYEQYF. In DNA, the CDR3 is TGTGCCAGCAGTTCCCTAGCCTACGAGCAGTACTTC.

This clonotype showed up just a few times. This rearrangement joins TRBV9 to TRBJ2-1; 14 bases match TRBD2. CDR1 and CDR2 (germline): SGDLS, YYNGEE. Germline trimming cut 3 bases from V and 0 bases from J; bases unmatched to any gene: 2. The CDR3 is made up of 17 amino acids. CDR3 sequence reads: CASSEGTSGSSYNEQFF. The CDR3 DNA follows: TGTGCCAGCAGCGAAGGGACTAGCGGGAGCTCCTACAATGAGCAGTTCTTC.

This clonotype was recorded many times. The gene calls are TRBV6-6 and TRBJ2-1; 13 bases fit TRBD2. V gave up 5 bases and J gave up 4 bases; unmatched junction bases: 5. Germline lookup yields CDR1 MNHNY and CDR2 SVGAGI (reference sequence). There are 16 residues in the CDR3. CDR3 sequence: CASSMGLAGWYNEQFF. In nucleotides, the CDR3 is TGTGCCAGCAGTATGGGACTAGCGGGGTGGTACAATGAGCAGTTCTTC.

This rearrangement joins TRBV12-3 or TRBV12-4 to TRBJ1-1; D call uncertain. This CDR3 comprises 12 residues. Trimming left V 3 bases short and J 9 bases short, with 11 bases between. The CDR3 sequence: CASSLVLGKAFF. In nucleotides, the CDR3 is TGTGCCAGCAGTTTGGTTCTGGGCAAAGCTTTCTTT.